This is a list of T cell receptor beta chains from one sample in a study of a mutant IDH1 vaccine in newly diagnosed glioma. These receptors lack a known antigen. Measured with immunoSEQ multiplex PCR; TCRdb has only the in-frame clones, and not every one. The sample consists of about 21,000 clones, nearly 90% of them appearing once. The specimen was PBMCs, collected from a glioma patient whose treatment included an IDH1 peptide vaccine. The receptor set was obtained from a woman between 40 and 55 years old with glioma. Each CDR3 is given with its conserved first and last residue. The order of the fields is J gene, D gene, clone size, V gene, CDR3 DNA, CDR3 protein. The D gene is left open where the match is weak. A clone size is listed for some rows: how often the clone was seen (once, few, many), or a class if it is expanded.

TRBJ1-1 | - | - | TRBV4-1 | TGCGCCAGCAGCCAAGAGCGAGGTCAGGGATGGGGTGAAGCTTTCTTT | CASSQERGQGWGEAFF
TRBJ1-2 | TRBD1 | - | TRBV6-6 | TGTGCCAGTACAGGGGCCTCCTATGGCTACACCTTC | CASTGASYGYTF
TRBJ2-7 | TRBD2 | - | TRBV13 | TGTGCCAGCAGCTTAGGGACTAGCACCTACGAGCAGTACTTC | CASSLGTSTYEQYF
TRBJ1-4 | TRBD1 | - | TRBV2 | TGTGCCAGCTGCGAATCGGGACAGGCTAATGAAAAACTGTTTTTT | CASCESGQANEKLFF
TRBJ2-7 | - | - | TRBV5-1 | TGCGCCAGCAGCCCGGAACAGGTTCGACCTCTCTACGAGCAGTACTTC | CASSPEQVRPLYEQYF
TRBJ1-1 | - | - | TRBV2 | TGTGCCAGCAGTGATTATTGGACAGAACAAGCTTTCTTT | CASSDYWTEQAFF
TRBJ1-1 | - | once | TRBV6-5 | TGTGCCAGCAGTTCGAGGGTAGAAGCTTTCTTT | CASSSRVEAFF
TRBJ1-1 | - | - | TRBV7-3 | TGTGCCAGCAGCTGGGACAAGAACACTGAAGCTTTCTTT | CASSWDKNTEAFF
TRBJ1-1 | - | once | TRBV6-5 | TGTGCCAGCAGTTACTCAGGGTTAACTGAAGCTTTCTTT | CASSYSGLTEAFF
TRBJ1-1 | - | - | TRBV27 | TGTGCCAGCAGTCCAACACAGGGAAGAGAGACTGAAGCTTTCTTT | CASSPTQGRETEAFF
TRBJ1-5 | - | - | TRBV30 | TGTGCCTGGAGTCCAAATAAAGGTACGAATCAGCCCCAGCATTTT | CAWSPNKGTNQPQHF
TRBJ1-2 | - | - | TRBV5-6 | TGTGCCAGCAGCTTAGCTGGTCGGGACTATGGCTACACCTTC | CASSLAGRDYGYTF
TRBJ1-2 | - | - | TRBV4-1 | TGCGCCAGCAGCCAAGAAACCAGAGAAGTGGTCTATGGCTACACCTTC | CASSQETREVVYGYTF
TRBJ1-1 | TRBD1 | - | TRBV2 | TGTGCCAGCAGTCAACCGGGACAGGGGGCGGAGAACACTGAAGCTTTCTTT | CASSQPGQGAENTEAFF
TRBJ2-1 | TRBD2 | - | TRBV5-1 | TGCGCCAGCAGCCCATTAGCGGGAAGCTCCTACAATGAGCAGTTCTTC | CASSPLAGSSYNEQFF
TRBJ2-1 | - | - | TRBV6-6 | TGTGCCAGCAAAGGGGCGGGACTGACTTACAATGAGCAGTTCTTC | CASKGAGLTYNEQFF
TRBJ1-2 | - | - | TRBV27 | TGTGCCAGCAGTTCACCCGCGGGGGGAAACTATGGCTACACCTTC | CASSSPAGGNYGYTF
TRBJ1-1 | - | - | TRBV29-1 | TGCAGCGTTCGGCGAAGGAGGGACACCGAAGCTTTCTTT | CSVRRRRDTEAFF
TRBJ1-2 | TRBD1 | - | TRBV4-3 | TGCGCCAGCAGCCAAGATAAATGGGGAACAGGGGCATTTGGCTACACCTTC | CASSQDKWGTGAFGYTF
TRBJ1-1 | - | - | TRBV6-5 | TGTGCCAGCAGTTACGGAACAAGTGAAGCTTTCTTT | CASSYGTSEAFF
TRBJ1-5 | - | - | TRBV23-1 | TGCGCCAGCAGTCAACCCCCTCGCCAGCATTTT | CASSQPPRQHF
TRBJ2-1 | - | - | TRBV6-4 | TGTGCCAGCAGTGACAGTCCTAGCAGTTCAACCCATGAGCAGTTCTTC | CASSDSPSSSTHEQFF
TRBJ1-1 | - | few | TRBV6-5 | TGTGCCACCCACGGTGAGACCAGGAGAGCTTTCTTT | CATHGETRRAFF
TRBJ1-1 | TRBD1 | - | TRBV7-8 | TGTGCCAGCAGCTCGACAGGGGGCATGACTGAAGCTTTCTTT | CASSSTGGMTEAFF
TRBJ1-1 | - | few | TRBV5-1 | TGCGCCAGCAGCTTGTACGAGTCGTCTGAAGCTTTCTTT | CASSLYESSEAFF
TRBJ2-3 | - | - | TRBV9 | TGTGCCAGCAGCGTAGGTCATCGGACTAGCACAGATACGCAGTATTTT | CASSVGHRTSTDTQYF
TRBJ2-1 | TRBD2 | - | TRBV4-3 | TGCGCCAGCAGCCAAGTTTGGCTAGCGGGGGGGTCTGAGCAGTTCTTC | CASSQVWLAGGSEQFF
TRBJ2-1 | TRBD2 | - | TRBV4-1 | TGCGCCAGCAGTCCCGGAAGCGGGGGGAGCTCCTACAATGAGCAGTTCTTC | CASSPGSGGSSYNEQFF
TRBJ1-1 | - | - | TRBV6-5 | TGTGCCAGCAGTTACGAGCCAGGGACTGCTGAAGCTTTCTTT | CASSYEPGTAEAFF
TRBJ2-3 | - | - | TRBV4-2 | TGTGCCAGCAGCCAAGGGACTCTAGCGTCCACCACGACAGATACGCAGTATTTT | CASSQGTLASTTTDTQYF
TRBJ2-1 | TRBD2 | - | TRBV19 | TGTGCCAGTAGATCCGGCGAGGGCACCGGGAGGAATGAGCAGTTCTTC | CASRSGEGTGRNEQFF
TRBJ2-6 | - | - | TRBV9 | TGTGCCAGCAGCGCAGGGACTTTTGGGGCCAACGTCCTGACTTTC | CASSAGTFGANVLTF
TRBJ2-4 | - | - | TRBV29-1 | TGCAGCGTACAGGGTTTGGGGAAAAACATTCAGTACTTC | CSVQGLGKNIQYF
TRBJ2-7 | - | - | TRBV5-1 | TGCGCCAGCAGCTTCGGGGACGCGACCTACGAGCAGTACTTC | CASSFGDATYEQYF
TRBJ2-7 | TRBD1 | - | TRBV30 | TGTGCCTGGAGTGAACAGGGGTTGGACGAGCAGTACTTC | CAWSEQGLDEQYF
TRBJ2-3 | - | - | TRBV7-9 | TGTGCCAGCAGCTCTTTGTATTTT | CASSSLYF
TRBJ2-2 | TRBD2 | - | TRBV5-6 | TGTGCCAGCAGCCTCCCCAACGGCCTAGCGGGCACCGGGGAGCTGTTTTTT | CASSLPNGLAGTGELFF
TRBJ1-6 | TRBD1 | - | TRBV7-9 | TGTGCCAGCAGCTCGGGACAGGGCAGCTCACCCCTCCACTTT | CASSSGQGSSPLHF
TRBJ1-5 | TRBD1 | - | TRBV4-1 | TGCGCCAGCAGCCAAGAACTGACAGGGGTGAGCAATCAGCCCCAGCATTTT | CASSQELTGVSNQPQHF
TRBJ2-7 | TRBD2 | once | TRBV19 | TGTGCCAGTACTCGCGGGGGGTTGTACGAGCAGTACTTC | CASTRGGLYEQYF
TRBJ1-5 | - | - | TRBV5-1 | TGCGCCAGCAGCAGAGGGAGCGATAGCAATCAGCCCCAGCATTTT | CASSRGSDSNQPQHF
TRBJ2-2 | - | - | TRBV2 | TGTGCCAGCAGTGAAGGGGCTAGCGCCGGGGAGCTGTTTTTT | CASSEGASAGELFF
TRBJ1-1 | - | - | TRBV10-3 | TGTGCCATCAGTGAGACCACTCTGAACACTGAAGCTTTCTTT | CAISETTLNTEAFF
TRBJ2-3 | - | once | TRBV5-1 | TGCGCCAGCAGCTCGGAACCTACTAGCACAGATACGCAGTATTTT | CASSSEPTSTDTQYF
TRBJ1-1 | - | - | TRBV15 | TGTGCCACCATTAGCCCGACTAGTACGCTTGGACGGAGACATGAAGCTTTCTTT | CATISPTSTLGRRHEAFF
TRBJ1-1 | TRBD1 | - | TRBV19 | TGTGCCAGTAGACTCACTGTCGGGGGACAGGGGGCTTTCTTT | CASRLTVGGQGAFF
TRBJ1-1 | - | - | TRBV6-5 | TGTGCCAGCAGTTGGGGGAACACTGAAGCTTTCTTT | CASSWGNTEAFF
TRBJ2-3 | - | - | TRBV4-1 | TGCGCCAGCAGCCAGAGCGGCCGTGCAGATACGCAGTATTTT | CASSQSGRADTQYF
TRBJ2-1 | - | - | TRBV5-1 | TGCGCCAGCAGCCTAGGAGGTGACAATGAGCAGTTCTTC | CASSLGGDNEQFF
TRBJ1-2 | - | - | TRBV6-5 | TGTGCCAGCAGTTACTCCATGGCTTTAGACTATGGCTACACCTTC | CASSYSMALDYGYTF
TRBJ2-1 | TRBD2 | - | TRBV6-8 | TGTGCCAGCAGGGAGGGGACGAAATGTGTGGGGGGGACCTACAATGAGCAGTTCTTC | CASREGTKCVGGTYNEQFF
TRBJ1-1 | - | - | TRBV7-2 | TGTGCCAGCGGCCGGGGACTGCCCGAGGAGAACACTGAAGCTTTCTTT | CASGRGLPEENTEAFF
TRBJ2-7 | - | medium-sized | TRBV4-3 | TGCGCCAGCAGCCAAGGGGTGACTTCCTACGAGCAGTACTTC | CASSQGVTSYEQYF
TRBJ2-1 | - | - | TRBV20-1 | TGCAGTGCTAGACTAGTCAATGAGCAGTTCTTC | CSARLVNEQFF
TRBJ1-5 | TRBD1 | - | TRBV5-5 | TGTGCCAGCAGCTTGGCCGGACAGGGGAGCAATCAGCCCCAGCATTTT | CASSLAGQGSNQPQHF